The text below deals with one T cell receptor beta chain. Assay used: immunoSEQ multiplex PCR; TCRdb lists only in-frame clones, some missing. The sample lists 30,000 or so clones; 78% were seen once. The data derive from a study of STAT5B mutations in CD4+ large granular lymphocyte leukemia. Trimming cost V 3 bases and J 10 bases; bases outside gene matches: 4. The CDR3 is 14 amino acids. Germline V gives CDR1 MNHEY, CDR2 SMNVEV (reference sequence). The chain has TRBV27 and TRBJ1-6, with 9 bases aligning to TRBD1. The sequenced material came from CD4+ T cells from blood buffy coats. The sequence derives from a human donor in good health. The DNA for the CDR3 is TGTGCCAGCAGTTTGGACAGGGGCGGATCACCCCTCCACTTT. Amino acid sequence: CASSLDRGGSPLHF.